The 2 T cell receptor beta chains below all came from one sample that was sequenced in a study of blood T cell repertoires in COVID-19. Generated by immunoSEQ multiplex PCR, the TCRdb table keeps only in-frame clones and is missing some. Among under 250,000 clones, about 83% were seen once, and the ten largest hold roughly 2.5%. Material for sequencing was peripheral blood. These receptors were obtained from a woman aged 35 to 49 with active or convalescent COVID-19.

The rearrangement links TRBV18 to TRBJ1-5; the match to TRBD1 covers 7 bases. V lost 3 bases and J lost 2; bases outside the gene matches: 10. The CDR3 spans 17 residues. Germline V CDR1 and CDR2: KGHSH, LQKENI. As DNA, the CDR3 is TGTGCCAGCTCACCCACGGAACAGGGGAAACGCAATCAGCCCCAGCATTTT. Protein: CASSPTEQGKRNQPQHF.

About this clone: Sequence at one end of the junction differs from germline and may be a read error. The V gene is TRBV9, the J gene TRBJ2-3; tentative D call: TRBD1 (5 bases). Germline CDR1 and CDR2: SGDLS and YYNGEE. The CDR3 runs 15 residues. The CDR3 protein is CASTVDSDPTDTQYF. The CDR3 DNA sequence: TGTGCCAGCACCGTAGACAGTGACCCCACAGATACGCAGTATTTT. Variable domain in full (rest from reference TRBV9 and TRBJ2-3): DSGVTQTPKHLITATGQRVTLRCSPRSGDLSVYWYQQSLDQGLQFLIQYYNGEERAKGNILERFSAQQFPDLHSELNLSSLELGDSALYFCASTVDSDPTDTQYFGPGTRLTVL.